Sequencing of this T cell receptor (beta chain) was carried out in a study of blood T cell repertoires in COVID-19. Study-level background: Acute-phase and convalescent COVID-19 samples originated in the United States, Italy and Spain. T cells, B-cell-depleted T cells, or PBMCs supplied cDNA or gDNA.

CDR1 is SGHVS, CDR2 FNYEAQ, per germline. With 5 bases removed from V and 0 bases from J, the gap between germline ends came to 12 bases. The CDR3 extends over 15 amino acids. As processed by the authors: For nucleated cells, counts were estimated from reference gene primer amplification. Profiled with immunoSEQ multiplex PCR; TCRdb holds only in-frame clones, not every one. That table gives V, J and clone size, and the DNA gave D and trimming. Counted here are about 270,000 clones, 80% to 90% occurring once; the ten biggest clones make up approximately 6%. The chain has TRBV7-6 and TRBJ2-3; D is possibly TRBD1 (5 bases). The source material was peripheral blood. This TCR was recovered from an elderly man with acute or convalescent COVID-19. The DNA of the CDR3 is TGTGCCAGCAGCCTAGGGGCCCCCAGCACAGATACGCAGTATTTT. Its protein is CASSLGAPSTDTQYF.